Detailed here is one TCR beta chain. No antigen is known for it. These data come from a study of beta chain features in type 1 diabetes. Study summary: In age, gender and cell yields, patients were similar to healthy donors. Study observations and caveats: Unsettled here was the matter of whether HLA type influences TCRB rearrangement. TCRB CDR3s were moderately but significantly shorter in Type 1 diabetes patients in all four CD4+ subsets.

Trimming took 11 bases from V and 0 from J, leaving 14 bases between them. This CDR3 is built from 14 residues. CDR1 and CDR2 from the germline V gene are SGHTA and FQGNSA. Expressed TCRB transcripts were sequenced after all isolated RNA was converted to cDNA. Method: immunoSEQ multiplex PCR; TCRdb's copy keeps in-frame clones and lacks some. This sample has 680,000 or so clones, with over 10% found just once. Sequenced input: naive CD4+ T cells from blood. The clonotype comes from a man younger than 30 with type 1 diabetes. V and J are TRBV7-2 and TRBJ1-5, with D possibly TRBD1 on 5 matching bases. The DNA of the CDR3 is TGTGCCTCCAGGGAAGGTCTTAGCAATCAGCCCCAGCATTTT. It codes for CASREGLSNQPQHF.